Following are 5 T cell receptor beta chains from one sample sequenced in a study of OX40 agonist ivuxolimab in advanced cancers. TCRdb's table, derived via immunoSEQ multiplex PCR, lists solely in-frame clones and lacks some. The sample includes approximately 19,000 clones, roughly four fifths of them seen just once. Source: CD4+ or CD8+ T cells sorted from blood, taken in a trial of the OX40 agonist ivuxolimab. The receptors stem from an adult with an advanced solid tumor such as melanoma, head and neck, liver or kidney cancer.

This chain joins TRBV7-6 and TRBJ2-5; tentatively, D is TRBD1 (6 bases). The ends were cut back, 5 bases at V and 2 bases at J, with 9 bases in the middle. This CDR3 contains 13 residues. The V gene's germline CDR1 is SGHVS and CDR2 FNYEAQ. The CDR3 nucleotides are TGTGCCAGCAGCAGGGGGAGACAAGAGACCCAGTACTTC. Its translation is CASSRGRQETQYF. Full variable domain (outside the CDR3, taken from reference TRBV7-6 and TRBJ2-5): GAGVSQSPRYKVTKRGQDVALRCDPISGHVSLYWYRQALGQGPEFLTYFNYEAQQDKSGLPNDRFSAERPEGSISTLTIQRTEQRDSAMYRCASSRGRQETQYFGPGTRLLVL.

This clone was counted once. CDR3: CASRRDRDRTEAFF. CDR3 coding DNA: TGTGCCAGTAGAAGGGACAGGGACCGGACTGAAGCTTTCTTT. The chain couples TRBV19 to TRBJ1-1; 9 nucleotides match TRBD1. V lost 6 bases, J lost 5 bases, and 7 bases stayed unmatched. Germline values: CDR1 LNHDA, CDR2 SQIVND (reference sequence). This CDR3 contains 14 residues.

This sequence joins TRBV6-5 and TRBJ1-2; D is uncertain. The germline V gene encodes CDR1 MNHEY and CDR2 SVGAGI. The CDR3 length is 13 residues. Between the trimmed V and J ends, which lost 7 bases and 4 bases, there was a span of 13 bases. The chain's CDR3 is CASNDGWGYGYTF. CDR3 DNA: TGTGCCAGCAATGACGGGTGGGGCTATGGCTACACCTTC.

This chain connects TRBV28 to TRBJ1-5; weak D call: TRBD1 (6 bases). Germline V CDR1 and CDR2: MDHEN, SYDVKM. The CDR3 has 18 residues. Trimming stripped 6 bases from V and 6 bases from J, with 27 bases between. This CDR3 reads CASSPPIGGVGPGQPQHF. CDR3 in DNA: TGTGCCAGCAGCCCCCCCATCGGGGGCGTAGGTCCTGGTCAGCCCCAGCATTTT.

V is TRBV10-3 and J is TRBJ2-7, with D perhaps matching TRBD1 (5 bases). This CDR3 is built from 12 residues. Germline assignment: CDR1 ENHRY and CDR2 SYGVKD. The V gene lost 3 bases and the J gene lost 5 bases, with 8 bases spanning the gap. CDR3 amino acids: CAISDRVHEQYF. CDR3 sequence (DNA): TGTGCCATCAGTGACAGGGTCCACGAGCAGTACTTC.